The 22 T cell receptor beta chains given below trace back to one sample, sequenced in a study of blood T cells in healthy people across ages. Sample-barcoded 5' priming and a J-beta primer mix drove a second PCR of roughly 6 to 12 cycles. TCRdb reanalysed the 5' RACE reads using MiXCR and keeps one entry per CDR3 protein. This sample has around 1,800,000 distinct CDR3 sequences, with about 39% found just once. Sequenced: blood. The receptor source for this set is a human donor in good health.

This clonotype turned up a few times. The J gene is TRBJ2-1, the V gene TRBV5-1; D unclear. Trimming pared 5 bases from V and 4 bases from J, leaving 13 bases between. The CDR3 is made up of 14 amino acids. CDR1 is SGHRS, CDR2 YFSETQ, per germline. The CDR3 spells CASRELPNYNEQFF. DNA for the CDR3: TGCGCCAGCAGGGAACTTCCTAATTACAATGAGCAGTTCTTC.

V is TRBV18 and J is TRBJ2-4; D is unclear. V dropped 0 bases and J dropped 0 bases, with 3 bases sitting between them. Germline V gives CDR1 KGHSH, CDR2 LQKENI. There are 14 residues in the CDR3. The CDR3 sequence is CASSPPVAKNIQYF. CDR3 sequence (DNA): TGTGCCAGCTCACCACCGGTAGCCAAAAACATTCAGTACTTC.

This chain uses TRBV28 with TRBJ1-5, with TRBD1 matching 7 bases. From germline, CDR1 is MDHEN and CDR2 SYDVKM. The CDR3 totals 15 residues. The J segment lost 1 base and the V segment lost 5 bases, leaving 5 bases of the junction unmatched. DNA of the CDR3: TGTGCCAGCAGTCGGACAGGAATAAGCAATCAGCCCCAGCATTTT. This translates into CASSRTGISNQPQHF.

The chain combines TRBV28 with TRBJ1-2; D unresolved. The CDR3 spans 14 residues. Trimming shortened V by 6 bases and J by 4 bases, and 15 bases separated the two germline ends. The germline CDR1 and CDR2 sequences are MDHEN and SYDVKM. Here the CDR3 reads CASSLNLGAYGYTF. The CDR3 DNA sequence: TGTGCCAGCAGCCTAAACCTAGGAGCCTATGGCTACACCTTC.

The rearrangement links TRBV6-2 or TRBV6-3 to TRBJ1-4; 8 bases map to TRBD1. The V gene's germline CDR1 is MNHEY and CDR2 SVGEGT. The CDR3 contains 15 residues. V trimming: 6 bases; J trimming: 5 bases; junction bases outside the gene matches: 8. In DNA form, the CDR3 reads TGTGCCAGCAGACTACCCGGACAGGGCAATGAAAAACTGTTTTTT. As protein: CASRLPGQGNEKLFF.

This clonotype was observed once. This chain uses TRBV3-1 with TRBJ2-4; weak D call: TRBD1 (6 bases). The J call may be incorrect, as the DNA end agrees better with TRBJ2-7. The CDR3 is 15 residues long. Germline V gene sequence: CDR1 LGHDT, CDR2 YNNKEL (reference sequence). CDR3 loop: CASSQEAGVMDEQYF. The CDR3 coding sequence is TGTGCCAGCAGCCAAGAAGCAGGGGTGATGGACGAGCAGTACTTC.

This clonotype has only a few counts. One end of the junction is discordant with germline, which a read error may explain. The rearrangement uses TRBV20-1 and TRBJ2-5, with 7 bases that match TRBD2. The CDR3 spans 15 residues. CDR1 and CDR2 (germline): DFQATT, SNEGSKA (reference sequence). The CDR3 nucleotides are TGCAGTGCCAGAGGGCCTAGCGGACAACAAGAGACCCAGTACTTC. It is translated as CSARGPSGQQETQYF.

CDR3 sequence reads: CASSLWTSGGAYNEQFF. The CDR3 bases are TGCGCCAGCAGCTTGTGGACTAGCGGGGGGGCGTACAATGAGCAGTTCTTC. J is TRBJ2-1 and V is TRBV5-1, with 15 bases identical to TRBD2. J was trimmed by 4 bases and V by 1 base; bases with no gene match: 3. Germline CDR1 is SGHRS and CDR2 is YFSETQ. The length of the CDR3 is 17 residues.

As to this clonotype: One end of the junction does not line up with germline, which may come from a read error. The chain recombines TRBV3-1 with TRBJ1-6, with D maybe TRBD1 (5 bases). The germline V gene encodes CDR1 LGHDT and CDR2 YNNKEL (reference sequence). This CDR3 is 15 amino acids long. In DNA form, the CDR3 reads TGTGCCAGTAGCCAGGGTCCGGCCTGGGTGTCACCCCTCCACTTT. Translation gives CASSQGPAWVSPLHF.

The chain couples TRBV4-1 to TRBJ2-1, with D maybe TRBD2 (6 bases). Between the trimmed V and J ends, which lost 0 bases and 12 bases, there was a span of 15 bases. The CDR3 consists of 14 residues. CDR1 and CDR2 (germline): MGHRA, YSYEKL. This chain's CDR3 is CASSQDGGQGRQFF. CDR3 in DNA: TGCGCCAGCAGCCAAGATGGAGGGCAGGGAAGGCAGTTCTTC.

This clonotype has a handful of counts. The rearrangement uses TRBV7-9 and TRBJ1-6, with a weak D call TRBD1 (5 bases). This CDR3 has 15 residues. V dropped 5 bases and J dropped 4 bases, with 12 bases sitting between them. The V gene's germline CDR1 is SEHNR and CDR2 FQNEAQ (reference sequence). CDR3 sequence reads: CASSAGTGYNSPLHF. The CDR3 nucleotides read TGTGCCAGCAGCGCAGGGACCGGTTATAATTCACCCCTCCACTTT.

The J gene is TRBJ1-1, the V gene TRBV12-3 or TRBV12-4, with 8 bases matching TRBD1. CDR3 size: 17 residues. Trimming took 5 bases from V and 3 from J; bases not matched to a gene: 14. The DNA for the CDR3 is TGTGCCAGCAGTGGACCGACAGGGGTAAAAATCGACACTGAAGCTTTCTTT. Its protein product is CASSGPTGVKIDTEAFF.

Written as DNA, the CDR3 is TGCGCCAGCAGCCAAGTAGAAGCGGGGGGTATCAATGAGCAGTACTTC. Its translation: CASSQVEAGGINEQYF. The rearrangement links TRBV4-1 to TRBJ2-5; 9 bases match TRBD2. Germline values: CDR1 MGHRA, CDR2 YSYEKL. The CDR3 covers 16 residues. With 1 base clipped from V and 11 bases from J, the junction kept 14 bases outside the gene matches.

The chain uses TRBV28 and TRBJ1-2; no clear D gene. The CDR3 is 14 residues long. Germline-derived CDR1 and CDR2 are MDHEN and SYDVKM. Trimming removed 4 bases from V and 4 bases from J, with 13 bases in between. CDR3 protein: CASSYLRVLYGYTF. DNA for the CDR3: TGTGCCAGCAGTTATCTCCGGGTCCTCTATGGCTACACCTTC.

In this sample, this clonotype turned up a few times. The chain is built from TRBV4-2 and TRBJ2-3; TRBD1 might be the D (5 bases). The CDR3 sequence is 16 residues long. Trimming took 3 bases from V and 3 from J, leaving 16 bases between them. The germline CDR1 and CDR2 sequences are LGHNA and YNFKEQ. The chain's CDR3 is CASSQTQIDRTDTQYF. CDR3 coding DNA: TGTGCCAGCAGCCAGACTCAAATCGACAGAACAGATACGCAGTATTTT.

The chain couples TRBV20-1 to TRBJ2-5; possible D gene TRBD2, 5 bases. Germline V gives CDR1 DFQATT, CDR2 SNEGSKA (reference sequence). The CDR3 is made up of 12 amino acids. Trimming took off 2 bases at V and 12 bases at J, with 16 bases between the two ends. The CDR3, as DNA: TGCAGTGCTAGACGGCAGTCAGCGGTAGAGTACTTC. This gives the protein CSARRQSAVEYF.

The table lists this clonotype with a few counts. The chain joins TRBV29-1 to TRBJ1-1; D not resolved. V dropped 3 bases and J dropped 11 bases, with 13 bases sitting between them. The CDR3 covers 11 residues. Germline values: CDR1 SQVTM, CDR2 ANQGSEA. The DNA of the CDR3 is TGCAGCGTTGATAGCGGCTTGCCGGCTTTCTTT. It yields the protein CSVDSGLPAFF. Drawing the rest from reference TRBV29-1 and TRBJ1-1, the complete variable domain is SAVISQKPSRDICQRGTSLTIQCQVDSQVTMMFWYRQQPGQSLTLIATANQGSEATYESGFVIDKFPISRPNLTFSTLTVSNMSPEDSSIYLCSVDSGLPAFFGQGTRLTVV.

The chain employs TRBV30 and TRBJ1-2; D is unresolved. Trimming took 0 bases from V and 8 from J, leaving 10 bases between them. The CDR3 has 12 amino acids. The V gene's germline CDR1 is GTSNPN and CDR2 SVGIG (reference sequence). CDR3 loop: CAWSVYREGYTF. The CDR3 coding sequence is TGTGCCTGGAGTGTCTACAGAGAGGGCTACACCTTC.

Concerning this clonotype itself: Sequence at one end of the junction differs from germline and may be a read error. This chain uses TRBV4-2 with TRBJ2-5, with TRBD2 identical over 7 bases. Germline V lookup: CDR1 LGHNA, CDR2 YNFKEQ. This CDR3 has 18 amino acids. CDR3 protein: CASSQEVWGGRSRETRYF. In DNA, the CDR3 is TGTGCCAGCAGCCAAGAGGTGTGGGGGGGGAGGTCCAGGGAGACCCGGTACTTC.

The chain carries TRBV7-8 and TRBJ2-1; D is possibly TRBD1 (5 bases). V lost 2 bases and J 5 bases, leaving 13 bases between the germline ends. The CDR3 length is 15 residues. Germline V gene data show CDR1 as SGHVS and CDR2 as FQNEAQ. The CDR3 is CASSLIAGLDNEQFF. The CDR3 DNA follows: TGTGCCAGCAGCTTAATAGCAGGGCTCGACAATGAGCAGTTCTTC.

The rearrangement uses TRBV13 and TRBJ1-5, with TRBD1 identical over 7 bases. Germline CDR1 reads PRHDT; CDR2 reads FYEKMQ (reference sequence). This CDR3 has 15 amino acids. J was trimmed by 4 bases and V by 5 bases; bases with no gene match: 8. CDR3 sequence: CASSRSATGNQPQHF. The CDR3 DNA reads as TGTGCCAGCAGCCGCTCCGCGACAGGGAATCAGCCCCAGCATTTT. Combining the CDR3 with reference TRBV13 and TRBJ1-5 gives the whole variable domain AAGVIQSPRHLIKEKRETATLKCYPIPRHDTVYWYQQGPGQDPQFLISFYEKMQSDKGSIPDRFSAQQFSDYHSELNMSSLELGDSALYFCASSRSATGNQPQHFGDGTRLSIL.

The chain recombines TRBV3-1 with TRBJ2-1; 8 positions agree with TRBD1. Germline V gene sequence: CDR1 LGHDT, CDR2 YNNKEL (reference sequence). J lost 10 bases, V lost 3 bases, and 5 bases had no gene match. This CDR3 region has 13 residues. CDR3: CASSHGTGSEQFF. The CDR3 DNA reads as TGTGCCAGCAGCCACGGGACAGGTTCCGAGCAGTTCTTC.